The sequence of this T cell receptor beta chain was determined in a study of OX40 agonist ivuxolimab in advanced cancers. Study background: Patients receiving dose escalation had hepatocellular carcinoma, melanoma, renal cell or head and neck cancer.

Germline CDR1 reads LNHNV; CDR2 reads YYDKDF (reference sequence). V lost 7 bases, J lost 8 bases, and 15 bases lay in between. The CDR3 spans 14 residues. The repertoire was sequenced with immunoSEQ multiplex PCR; TCRdb's copy has only in-frame clones and lacks some. The sample includes about 40,000 clones, about 80% of them seen just once. The chain joins TRBV15 to TRBJ1-6, with no clear D. This sequence was found in an adult with an advanced solid tumor such as melanoma, head and neck, liver or kidney cancer. The sequenced sample was CD4+ or CD8+ T cells sorted from blood, obtained in a trial of the OX40 agonist ivuxolimab. CDR3 loop: CATNRAHSDSPLHF. The CDR3 DNA is TGTGCCACCAACCGGGCCCACTCCGATTCACCCCTCCACTTT.